These T cell receptor beta chains were read from a single sample in a study of blood T cell repertoires in COVID-19. This table comes from immunoSEQ multiplex PCR, and its TCRdb copy is limited to in-frame clones, with some not included. This table has roughly 80,000 clones, approximately 90% appearing once. The source material was peripheral blood. Receptors were obtained from a man over 45 with COVID-19, enrolled during active disease. The CDR3 runs from the conserved cysteine through the conserved F or W. Each record gives: V gene, CDR3 length, clone size, D gene, J gene, CDR3 protein, CDR3 DNA. A D gene is named only where the DNA matches it firmly. Clone size is stated in some rows and not others, as once, few, many or a class when expanded.

TRBV19	16	few	.	TRBJ2-2	CASSRRVGGRTGELFF	TGTGCCAGTAGTCGGAGAGTGGGGGGGCGGACCGGGGAGCTGTTTTTT
TRBV3-1/TRBV3-2	17	.	TRBD1	TRBJ1-3	CASSPALRTGGGNTIYF	TGTGCCAGCAGCCCAGCCCTCAGGACAGGGGGAGGAAACACCATATATTTT
TRBV4-1	15	.	TRBD1	TRBJ1-3	CASSQPTGRGNTIYF	TGCGCCAGCAGCCAACCGACAGGGAGAGGAAACACCATATATTTT
TRBV19	14	once	TRBD1	TRBJ1-1	CASKKDREYTEAFF	TGTGCCAGTAAAAAGGACAGGGAGTACACTGAAGCTTTCTTT
TRBV19	16	.	TRBD1	TRBJ1-5	CASTGPGQGTNQPQHF	TGTGCCAGTACCGGCCCGGGACAGGGAACCAATCAGCCCCAGCATTTT
TRBV7-9	14	.	TRBD1	TRBJ1-1	CASRLTGVDTEAFF	TGTGCCAGCAGGCTGACAGGGGTGGACACTGAAGCTTTCTTT
TRBV5-4	13	.	.	TRBJ2-3	CASSFPSADTQYF	TGTGCCAGCAGCTTTCCTAGCGCAGATACGCAGTATTTT
TRBV27	18	.	TRBD2	TRBJ2-1	CASSLVGTSGILRNEQFF	TGTGCCAGCAGTTTAGTAGGGACTAGCGGGATCTTGAGGAATGAGCAGTTCTTC
TRBV6-5	14	.	TRBD2	TRBJ2-3	CASSLAGAFDTQYF	TGTGCCAGCAGTCTAGCGGGAGCTTTTGATACGCAGTATTTT
TRBV6-1	17	.	.	TRBJ1-6	CASSEAVGSGSSSPLHF	TGTGCCAGCAGTGAAGCGGTCGGGTCGGGGTCCTCTTCACCCCTCCACTTT
TRBV6-6	16	once	.	TRBJ2-7	CASSYPQGGGSYEQYF	TGTGCCAGCAGTTACCCCCAGGGAGGAGGATCCTACGAGCAGTACTTC
TRBV30	14	.	TRBD2	TRBJ2-3	CAWNQLAGADTQYF	TGTGCCTGGAACCAACTAGCGGGAGCGGATACGCAGTATTTT
TRBV5-5	15	.	TRBD1	TRBJ2-7	CASSLSPDRAYEQYF	TGTGCCAGCAGCTTGTCCCCCGACAGGGCCTACGAGCAGTACTTC
TRBV28	12	.	.	TRBJ2-7	CASSLAGYEQYF	TGTGCCAGCAGTTTAGCAGGGTACGAGCAGTACTTC
TRBV5-4	13	.	.	TRBJ1-2	CASSSRGNNGYTF	TGTGCCAGCAGCAGCAGGGGTAACAATGGCTACACCTTC
TRBV30	12	once	.	TRBJ1-2	CAWLGHSYGYTF	TGTGCCTGGTTGGGACATAGTTATGGCTACACCTTC
TRBV9	16	.	TRBD2	TRBJ2-1	CASSPRLAGGSNEQFF	TGTGCCAGCAGCCCGCGACTAGCGGGAGGGTCCAATGAGCAGTTCTTC
TRBV4-1	19	.	TRBD1	TRBJ2-3	CASSQDSGGGTVSTDTQYF	TGCGCCAGCAGCCAAGATTCAGGGGGCGGAACGGTTAGCACAGATACGCAGTATTTT
TRBV5-1	14	.	TRBD2	TRBJ2-7	CASSLYGGRDEQYF	TGCGCCAGCAGCTTGTATGGCGGGAGGGACGAGCAGTACTTC
TRBV4-2	14	few	.	TRBJ2-2	CASSQELPIGELFF	TGTGCCAGCAGCCAAGAACTCCCCATCGGGGAGCTGTTTTTT
TRBV7-2	12	.	.	TRBJ1-6	CASRELRSPLHF	TGTGCCAGCAGGGAACTACGGTCACCCCTCCACTTT
TRBV12-3/TRBV12-4	12	.	.	TRBJ2-6	CASFFGANVLTF	TGTGCCAGTTTCTTTGGGGCCAACGTCCTGACTTTC
TRBV9	15	.	TRBD2	TRBJ2-5	CASSVGGGMQETQYF	TGTGCCAGCAGCGTAGGGGGGGGAATGCAAGAGACCCAGTACTTC
TRBV5-5	14	.	.	TRBJ1-1	CASSRGTLNTEAFF	TGTGCCAGCAGCCGAGGGACATTGAACACTGAAGCTTTCTTT
TRBV18	15	.	TRBD1	TRBJ2-5	CASSPEQGVQETQYF	TGTGCCAGCTCACCGGAGCAGGGGGTCCAAGAGACCCAGTACTTC
TRBV19	13	many	.	TRBJ1-6	CASNSGYNSPLHF	TGTGCCAGTAATTCAGGGTATAATTCACCCCTCCACTTT
TRBV5-1	15	.	.	TRBJ2-2	CASSPGQANTGELFF	TGCGCCAGCAGCCCGGGACAAGCGAACACCGGGGAGCTGTTTTTT
TRBV7-9	15	.	.	TRBJ2-1	CASSLIPPDFNEQFF	TGTGCCAGCAGCTTAATTCCGCCAGATTTTAATGAGCAGTTCTTC
TRBV4-3	17	.	TRBD2	TRBJ2-7	CASSQDRLAANSYEQYF	TGCGCCAGCAGCCAAGATCGACTAGCGGCAAATTCCTACGAGCAGTACTTC
TRBV9	15	few	TRBD1	TRBJ2-5	CASSSPGTGGETQYF	TGTGCCAGCAGCTCCCCCGGGACAGGGGGCGAGACCCAGTACTTC
TRBV28	14	.	.	TRBJ1-6	CASIPGQGRSPLHF	TGTGCCAGCATTCCAGGTCAGGGTCGATCACCCCTCCACTTT